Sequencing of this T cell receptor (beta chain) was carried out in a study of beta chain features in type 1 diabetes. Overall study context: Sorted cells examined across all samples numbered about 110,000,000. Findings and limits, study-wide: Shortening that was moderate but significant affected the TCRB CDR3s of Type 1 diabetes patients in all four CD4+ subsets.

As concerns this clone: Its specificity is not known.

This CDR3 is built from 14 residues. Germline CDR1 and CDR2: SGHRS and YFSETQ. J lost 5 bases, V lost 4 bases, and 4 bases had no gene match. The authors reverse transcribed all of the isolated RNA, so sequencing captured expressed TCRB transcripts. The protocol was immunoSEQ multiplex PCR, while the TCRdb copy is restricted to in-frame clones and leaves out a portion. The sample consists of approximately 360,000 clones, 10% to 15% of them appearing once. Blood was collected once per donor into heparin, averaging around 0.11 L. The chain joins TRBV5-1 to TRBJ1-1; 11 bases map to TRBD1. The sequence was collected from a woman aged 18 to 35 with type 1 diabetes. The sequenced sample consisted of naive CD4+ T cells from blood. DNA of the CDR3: TGCGCCAGCAGCGAAGGGACAGGGGGAACTGAAGCTTTCTTT. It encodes CASSEGTGGTEAFF.